Presented here are 27 T cell receptor beta chains from one specimen sequenced in a study of shared clonotypes between healthy human individuals. Measured with immunoSEQ multiplex PCR; TCRdb has only the in-frame clones, and not every one. The table has 1,500,000 or so clones, around 97% seen once. Sequencing was done on a sample of naive CD4+ T cells sorted from blood. Subset denoted: CD45RA+ positively selected. The receptors stem from a man aged 25 to 40 in good health.

The chain links TRBV5-1 to TRBJ2-1; D is unresolved. Looked up from germline, CDR1 is SGHRS and CDR2 is YFSETQ. The CDR3 is 17 residues long. Trimming left V 0 bases short and J 0 bases short, with 13 bases between. The CDR3, as DNA: TGCGCCAGCAGCTTGGGGCCCTACAAGAGCTCCTACAATGAGCAGTTCTTC. Translation: CASSLGPYKSSYNEQFF. Variable domain in full (rest from reference TRBV5-1 and TRBJ2-1): KAGVTQTPRYLIKTRGQQVTLSCSPISGHRSVSWYQQTPGQGLQFLFEYFSETQRNKGNFPGRFSGRQFSNSRSEMNVSTLELGDSALYLCASSLGPYKSSYNEQFFGPGTRLTVL.

DNA for the CDR3: TGTGCCAGCAGCTTTACAGGGGCTGGGGCCAACGTCCTGACTTTC. Translating it yields CASSFTGAGANVLTF. The chain recombines TRBV5-5 with TRBJ2-6, with 7 positions matching TRBD1. The CDR3 is 15 residues long. The ends lost 2 bases at V and 2 bases at J; junction bases unmatched: 1. Per germline, CDR1 SGHKS and CDR2 YYEKEE (reference sequence).

The V gene is TRBV29-1, the J gene TRBJ2-3; TRBD2 matches 10 bases. Germline CDR1 is SQVTM and CDR2 is ANQGSEA. The V segment lost 3 bases and the J segment 5 bases; nucleotides outside the gene matches: 5. The CDR3 length is 14 residues. In DNA form, the CDR3 reads TGCAGCGTTGATGAGGGACTAGCGAGAGATACGCAGTATTTT. It translates to CSVDEGLARDTQYF.

The chain is built from TRBV18 and TRBJ2-5, with TRBD2 matching over 9 bases. With V trimmed by 1 base and J by 5 bases, 2 bases remained unmatched. Germline CDR1 is KGHSH and CDR2 is LQKENI. The CDR3 is 14 residues long. The CDR3 spells CASSPRSGSETQYF. CDR3 nucleotides: TGTGCCAGCTCACCACGTAGCGGGAGTGAGACCCAGTACTTC. Full variable domain (rest looked up from reference TRBV18 and TRBJ2-5): NAGVMQNPRHLVRRRGQEARLRCSPMKGHSHVYWYRQLPEEGLKFMVYLQKENIIDESGMPKERFSAEFPKEGPSILRIQQVVRGDSAAYFCASSPRSGSETQYFGPGTRLLVL.

V gene TRBV7-9 combines with J gene TRBJ1-5; possibly TRBD1 for D (5 bases). Between the trimmed V and J ends, which lost 3 bases and 0 bases, there was a span of 15 bases. Germline V gene lookup returns CDR1 SEHNR and CDR2 FQNEAQ (reference sequence). The CDR3 is made up of 17 amino acids. Here the CDR3 reads CASSFGGTGFSNQPQHF. The CDR3 DNA sequence: TGTGCCAGCAGCTTTGGGGGTACAGGCTTTAGCAATCAGCCCCAGCATTTT.

The V and J genes are TRBV29-1 and TRBJ2-1, with 9 bases matching TRBD2. This CDR3 has 14 residues. Germline V gene sequence: CDR1 SQVTM, CDR2 ANQGSEA. The V and J ends lost 2 bases and 2 bases, in that order; junction bases with no gene match: 1. The CDR3 DNA is TGCAGCGTTGAACGACTAGCGGCCTACAATGAGCAGTTCTTC. This sequence encodes CSVERLAAYNEQFF.

The chain's CDR3 is CASSQDRGTSGPYEQYF. The CDR3 DNA reads TGCGCCAGCAGCCAAGATAGGGGGACTAGCGGGCCCTACGAGCAGTACTTC. The chain carries TRBV4-1 and TRBJ2-7; 12 positions agree with TRBD2. The CDR3 has 17 amino acids. From germline, CDR1 is MGHRA and CDR2 YSYEKL. The V gene end was trimmed by 0 bases and the J gene end by 2 bases; junction bases not matched to a gene: 5.

This sequence joins TRBV5-1 and TRBJ2-7; the D gene is possibly TRBD2 (6 bases). V lost 4 bases to trimming and J lost 2 bases, with 19 bases between them. Looked up from germline, CDR1 is SGHRS and CDR2 is YFSETQ. The CDR3 has 16 amino acids. The CDR3 DNA reads TGCGCCAGCAGCCCCTGGAGTGCGGGAAACCCCTACGAGCAGTACTTC. This encodes CASSPWSAGNPYEQYF.

The chain couples TRBV14 to TRBJ2-7; 7 bases fit TRBD1. Germline trimming cut 0 bases from V and 2 bases from J; bases unmatched to any gene: 16. Germline V gene sequence: CDR1 SGHDN, CDR2 FVKESK. This CDR3 has 19 residues. CDR3 sequence reads: CASSQELVSWDRDTYEQYF. In DNA, the CDR3 is TGTGCCAGCAGCCAAGAGTTAGTTTCCTGGGACAGAGATACCTACGAGCAGTACTTC.

The CDR3, as DNA: TGTGCCACCAGCAGGGGGTTTGGGCCCCAGCATTTT. Protein sequence: CATSRGFGPQHF. This chain links TRBV15 with TRBJ1-5; D ambiguous. Trimming stripped 3 bases from V and 9 bases from J, with 9 bases between. The CDR3 length is 12 residues. CDR1 and CDR2 (germline): LNHNV, YYDKDF (reference sequence).

The V and J genes are TRBV6-4 and TRBJ2-1, with TRBD2 identical over 7 bases. CDR3 length: 13 amino acids. Germline V gene lookup returns CDR1 MRHNA and CDR2 SNTAGT. The J segment lost 4 bases and the V segment lost 8 bases, leaving 5 bases of the junction unmatched. The CDR3 reads CASSAGVYNEQFF. The CDR3 DNA sequence: TGTGCCAGCTCGGCGGGAGTGTACAATGAGCAGTTCTTC.

This chain uses TRBV5-1 with TRBJ2-5, with D possibly TRBD2 on 5 matching bases. The CDR3 loop spans 14 amino acids. Germline V CDR1 and CDR2: SGHRS, YFSETQ. Trimming took 2 bases from V and 7 from J, leaving 15 bases between them. CDR3 nucleotides: TGCGCCAGCAGCTTCAAACAAGGACTGTGGACCCAGTACTTC. It yields the protein CASSFKQGLWTQYF.

This chain connects TRBV11-2 to TRBJ2-7, with D perhaps assigned TRBD1 or TRBD2 (6 bases each). From germline, CDR1 is SGHAT and CDR2 FQNNGV. The CDR3 consists of 15 residues. With 5 bases removed from V and 3 bases from J, the gap between germline ends came to 17 bases. CDR3 protein: CASSPVKGGYYEQYF. In DNA, the CDR3 is TGTGCCAGCAGCCCCGTGAAGGGGGGATACTACGAGCAGTACTTC. The variable domain in full, completed from reference TRBV11-2 and TRBJ2-7, reads EAGVAQSPRYKIIEKRQSVAFWCNPISGHATLYWYQQILGQGPKLLIQFQNNGVVDDSQLPKDRFSAERLKGVDSTLKIQPAKLEDSAVYLCASSPVKGGYYEQYFGPGTRLTVT.

The rearrangement uses TRBV23-1 and TRBJ2-7; D unresolved. TRBV23-1 is annotated as an ORF whose role is uncertain. The germline V and J ends were trimmed by 0 bases and 2 bases, with 8 bases remaining between them. The CDR3 is 14 amino acids. The CDR3 DNA is TGCGCCAGCAGTCAATCGGGCAGCGCCTACGAGCAGTACTTC. Amino acids: CASSQSGSAYEQYF.

The chain carries TRBV4-2 and TRBJ1-4; D is unclear. CDR3 length: 13 amino acids. Looked up from germline, CDR1 is LGHNA and CDR2 is YNFKEQ. Trimming cost V 6 bases and J 5 bases, with 10 bases left between them. In nucleotides, the CDR3 is TGTGCCAGCAGGGCATTGGGCAATGAAAAACTGTTTTTT. It is translated as CASRALGNEKLFF.

In its sample, this clone was seen a few times. V gene TRBV7-3 combines with J gene TRBJ2-2; D is unresolved. V was pared by 5 bases and J by 1 base, with 2 bases between. CDR1 is SGHTA and CDR2 is FQGTGA in the germline V gene. The length of the CDR3 is 12 residues. CDR3 region: CASSLNTGELFF. The CDR3 nucleotides read TGTGCCAGCAGCCTGAACACCGGGGAGCTGTTTTTT.

The chain is built from TRBV28 and TRBJ2-7, with 11 bases aligning to TRBD1. The length of the CDR3 is 16 residues. Germline-derived CDR1 and CDR2 are MDHEN and SYDVKM. The trim removed 7 bases at V and 2 bases at J, leaving 10 bases unmatched. The CDR3 loop reads CASIPRPGQGAYEQYF. Here the CDR3 DNA reads TGTGCCAGCATCCCCCGCCCGGGACAGGGGGCCTACGAGCAGTACTTC.

V usage is TRBV5-4 and J usage is TRBJ2-5; D possibly matches TRBD1 or TRBD2 (6 bases each). The CDR3 extends over 14 amino acids. The germline V gene encodes CDR1 SGHNT and CDR2 YYREEE (reference sequence). V was shortened by 3 bases and J by 2 bases, with 11 bases between the two germline ends. CDR3 sequence reads: CASSSGAEQETQYF. The CDR3, as DNA: TGTGCCAGCAGCTCGGGGGCAGAACAAGAGACCCAGTACTTC.

The chain links TRBV5-1 to TRBJ2-5; 7 bases fit TRBD2. The V segment lost 4 bases and the J segment 6 bases; nucleotides outside the gene matches: 15. The germline gives CDR1 SGHRS, CDR2 YFSETQ. The CDR3 contains 16 residues. The CDR3: CASSQIGAGTSQTQYF. For the CDR3, the DNA is TGCGCCAGCAGCCAGATCGGAGCGGGGACCTCACAGACCCAGTACTTC. Looking up the rest from reference TRBV5-1 and TRBJ2-5 gives the full variable domain: KAGVTQTPRYLIKTRGQQVTLSCSPISGHRSVSWYQQTPGQGLQFLFEYFSETQRNKGNFPGRFSGRQFSNSRSEMNVSTLELGDSALYLCASSQIGAGTSQTQYFGPGTRLLVL.

V and J are TRBV7-6 and TRBJ2-7; D gene unclear. CDR1 is SGHVS and CDR2 is FNYEAQ in the germline V gene. The CDR3 extends over 11 amino acids. V was shortened by 2 bases and J by 5 bases, with 4 bases between the two germline ends. The CDR3 DNA sequence: TGTGCCAGCAGCTTACATAACGAGCAGTACTTC. It yields the protein CASSLHNEQYF.

This chain connects TRBV7-9 to TRBJ2-1; possibly TRBD2 for D (5 bases). CDR1 SEHNR and CDR2 FQNEAQ come from the germline V gene (reference sequence). Trimming stripped 5 bases from V and 2 bases from J, with 13 bases between. This CDR3 comprises 15 residues. Here the CDR3 DNA reads TGTGCCAGCAGCCAGAGCGGAGGCACCTACAATGAGCAGTTCTTC. Protein sequence: CASSQSGGTYNEQFF.

The V and J genes are TRBV28 and TRBJ2-3; D remains ambiguous. Trimming removed 6 bases at V and 1 base at J, with 14 bases between. This CDR3 has 15 amino acids. The germline gives CDR1 MDHEN, CDR2 SYDVKM. In DNA form, the CDR3 reads TGTGCCAGCAGCATACCTCCTACAGGCACAGATACGCAGTATTTT. As protein: CASSIPPTGTDTQYF.

This rearrangement joins TRBV18 to TRBJ2-7, with TRBD2 matching 11 bases. The length of the CDR3 is 15 residues. V lost 6 bases, J lost 4 bases, and 8 bases stayed unmatched. Germline lookup yields CDR1 KGHSH and CDR2 LQKENI. CDR3 bases: TGTGCCAGCTCTCCCACTAGCGGGAGTTTTTACGAGCAGTACTTC. Protein sequence: CASSPTSGSFYEQYF.

This chain uses TRBV7-7 with TRBJ1-4, with TRBD1 matching 8 bases. Per the germline V gene, CDR1 is SSHAT and CDR2 is FNYEAQ (reference sequence). J was trimmed by 3 bases and V by 4 bases; bases with no gene match: 4. This CDR3 spans 15 amino acids. CDR3 protein: CASSSGTGSNEKLFF. Written as DNA, the CDR3 is TGTGCCAGCAGCTCCGGGACAGGCTCTAATGAAAAACTGTTTTTT.

This chain joins TRBV7-2 and TRBJ2-1; TRBD2 might be the D (6 bases). This CDR3 region has 17 residues. CDR1 and CDR2 from the germline V gene are SGHTA and FQGNSA. The ends were cut back, 1 base at V and 0 bases at J, with 13 bases in the middle. The CDR3 sequence is CASSLGRDLSSYNEQFF. The CDR3 coding sequence is TGTGCCAGCAGCTTAGGCCGGGACTTGAGCTCCTACAATGAGCAGTTCTTC.

In the case of this clone: The same CDR3 also results from other DNA sequences found in this sample. V is TRBV5-1 and J is TRBJ2-1; TRBD2 aligns across 8 bases. Looked up from germline, CDR1 is SGHRS and CDR2 is YFSETQ. The CDR3 has 15 residues. The V segment lost 4 bases and the J segment 7 bases; nucleotides outside the gene matches: 10. CDR3 bases: TGCGCCAGCAGCCAGACCAGCGGGAGATTGAATGAGCAGTTCTTC. Its translation: CASSQTSGRLNEQFF.

This chain uses TRBV28 with TRBJ1-3, with unresolved D. V was pared by 6 bases and J by 0 bases, with 12 bases between. CDR3 length: 15 amino acids. CDR1 and CDR2 from the germline V gene are MDHEN and SYDVKM. The CDR3 here is CASREDVVSGNTIYF. CDR3 in DNA: TGTGCCAGCAGGGAGGACGTTGTCTCTGGAAACACCATATATTTT.